The 25 T cell receptor beta chains below all came from one sample that was sequenced in a study of OX40 agonist ivuxolimab in advanced cancers. Sequencing was performed with immunoSEQ multiplex PCR; in TCRdb, only in-frame clones are kept and a portion is missing. The sample holds some 66,000 clones; around nine tenths are singletons and the top ten take approximately 0.25%. The material sequenced was CD4+ or CD8+ T cells sorted from blood, taken in a trial of the OX40 agonist ivuxolimab. All receptors derive from an adult with an advanced solid tumor such as melanoma, head and neck, liver or kidney cancer.

This clone appeared a few times. The chain uses TRBV6-1 and TRBJ1-3, with D possibly matching TRBD1 (5 bases). The germline V gene encodes CDR1 MNHNS and CDR2 SASEGT. The CDR3 runs 15 residues. Trimming left V 3 bases short and J 2 bases short, with 11 bases between. The CDR3 protein is CASSDQGVTGNTIYF. In nucleotides, the CDR3 is TGTGCCAGCAGTGATCAGGGAGTTACTGGAAACACCATATATTTT.

In the case of this clone: Sequence at one end of the junction differs from germline and may be a read error. The V and J genes are TRBV29-1 and TRBJ1-2; D might be TRBD1 (5 bases). The length of the CDR3 is 12 residues. Germline V gene lookup returns CDR1 SQVTM and CDR2 ANQGSEA. The CDR3 is CSVDRQNYGYTF. CDR3 bases: TGCAGCGTTGACCGACAGAACTACGGCTACACCTTC.

The gene calls are TRBV25-1 and TRBJ1-3; D is undetermined. CDR1 and CDR2 from the germline V gene are MGHDK and SYGVNS. The CDR3 has 15 residues. Trimming shortened V by 6 bases and J by 0 bases, and 12 bases separated the two germline ends. CDR3 sequence reads: CASSPESYSGNTIYF. As DNA, the CDR3 is TGTGCCAGCAGCCCAGAATCTTACTCTGGAAACACCATATATTTT.

The chain recombines TRBV23-1 with TRBJ2-7, with D possibly matching TRBD2 (6 bases). TRBV23-1 falls under the ORF class, with uncertain function. This CDR3 is built from 13 residues. Trimming took off 7 bases at V and 6 bases at J, with 16 bases between the two ends. CDR3 sequence: CASNENWGVEQYF. The CDR3 DNA sequence: TGCGCCAGCAACGAAAATTGGGGGGTCGAGCAGTACTTC.

V and J are TRBV27 and TRBJ2-1, with TRBD1 matching over 11 bases. The V segment lost 4 bases and the J segment 7 bases; nucleotides outside the gene matches: 15. This CDR3 comprises 18 residues. CDR1 is MNHEY, CDR2 SMNVEV, per germline (reference sequence). The CDR3 DNA reads TGTGCCAGCAGTTCAAGAACTAGGACAGGGGGCAGGCTGAATGAGCAGTTCTTC. Amino acid sequence: CASSSRTRTGGRLNEQFF.

The CDR3 sequence is CASSRIPATDTQYF. In DNA form, the CDR3 reads TGTGCCAGCAGCCGGATCCCCGCGACAGATACGCAGTATTTT. This chain connects TRBV28 to TRBJ2-3, with unresolved D. CDR3 length: 14 amino acids. The V end lost 6 bases, the J end lost 3 bases, and 13 bases lay between the germline ends. From germline, CDR1 is MDHEN and CDR2 SYDVKM.

The chain couples TRBV19 to TRBJ1-6; possibly TRBD1 for D (5 bases). Between the trimmed V and J ends, which lost 4 bases and 10 bases, there was a span of 17 bases. CDR1 LNHDA and CDR2 SQIVND come from the germline V gene (reference sequence). The CDR3 runs 15 residues. CDR3 amino acids: CASSKAQGQGSPLHF. Here the CDR3 DNA reads TGTGCCAGTAGTAAGGCCCAGGGCCAAGGGTCACCCCTCCACTTT. The full variable domain, in which reference TRBV19 and TRBJ1-6 provide the parts outside the CDR3, is DGGITQSPKYLFRKEGQNVTLSCEQNLNHDAMYWYRQDPGQGLRLIYYSQIVNDFQKGDIAEGYSVSREKKESFPLTVTSAQKNPTAFYLCASSKAQGQGSPLHFGNGTRLTVT.

DNA for the CDR3: TGTGCCAGCAGTGAAGTGAGGCTAGCGGGATTGACAGATACGCAGTATTTT. It specifies CASSEVRLAGLTDTQYF. J is TRBJ2-3 and V is TRBV6-1; TRBD2 matches at 9 bases. Germline values: CDR1 MNHNS, CDR2 SASEGT. V shed 1 base, J shed 3 bases, and the junction held 8 bases outside the gene matches. This CDR3 is built from 17 residues.

The CDR3 DNA reads as TGTGCCACCAGCAGCCGACACCTTCCCCTTTATGGCTACACCTTC. Protein product: CATSSRHLPLYGYTF. The chain employs TRBV15 and TRBJ1-2, with D unclear. Looked up from germline, CDR1 is LNHNV and CDR2 is YYDKDF (reference sequence). V lost 3 bases, J lost 5 bases, and 16 bases lay in between. The CDR3 covers 15 residues. Based on the CDR3 plus reference TRBV15 and TRBJ1-2, the full variable domain is DAMVIQNPRYQVTQFGKPVTLSCSQTLNHNVMYWYQQKSSQAPKLLFHYYDKDFNNEADTPDNFQSRRPNTSFCFLDIRSPGLGDTAMYLCATSSRHLPLYGYTFGSGTRLTVV.

This clone was observed a single time. The gene calls are TRBV19 and TRBJ2-5; D is perhaps TRBD2 (7 bases). Trimming pared 3 bases from V and 5 bases from J, leaving 13 bases between. The CDR3 has 14 residues. Germline CDR1 is LNHDA and CDR2 is SQIVND (reference sequence). The CDR3 here is CASSIGRGPETQYF. The CDR3 nucleotides read TGTGCCAGTAGTATTGGGCGGGGGCCGGAGACCCAGTACTTC.

The V and J genes are TRBV28 and TRBJ1-1; D gene unclear. V was shortened by 5 bases and J by 5 bases, with 15 bases between the two germline ends. This CDR3 region has 14 residues. The germline CDR1 and CDR2 sequences are MDHEN and SYDVKM. The CDR3 loop is CASSLVRGSTEAFF. CDR3 nucleotide sequence: TGTGCCAGCAGTCTCGTGCGGGGATCGACTGAAGCTTTCTTT.

V and J are TRBV28 and TRBJ2-5; D not certain. Deletions cut 6 bases from V and 1 base from J, with 9 bases between. This CDR3 has 13 residues. CDR1 is MDHEN, CDR2 SYDVKM, per germline. Here the CDR3 DNA reads TGTGCCAGCAGCCTGTTAGCCCAAGAGACCCAGTACTTC. Its translation is CASSLLAQETQYF.

The chain uses TRBV6-1 and TRBJ2-4; D is unresolved. The germline V and J ends were trimmed by 2 bases and 2 bases, with 10 bases remaining between them. This CDR3 has 15 amino acids. CDR1 is MNHNS, CDR2 SASEGT, per germline. CDR3 sequence: CASSESFGTKNIQYF. DNA of the CDR3: TGTGCCAGCAGTGAAAGTTTTGGTACCAAAAACATTCAGTACTTC.

This rearrangement joins TRBV15 to TRBJ1-4; D not resolved. The CDR3 extends over 12 amino acids. The germline gives CDR1 LNHNV, CDR2 YYDKDF (reference sequence). V lost 3 bases and J lost 4, with 3 bases in between. The CDR3 spells CATSRINEKLFF. As DNA, the CDR3 is TGTGCCACCAGCAGGATTAATGAAAAACTGTTTTTT. The whole variable domain, filled in from reference TRBV15 and TRBJ1-4, reads DAMVIQNPRYQVTQFGKPVTLSCSQTLNHNVMYWYQQKSSQAPKLLFHYYDKDFNNEADTPDNFQSRRPNTSFCFLDIRSPGLGDTAMYLCATSRINEKLFFGSGTQLSVL.

This clone was observed a few times. The chain has TRBV4-1 and TRBJ1-1; D might be TRBD1 (5 bases). The ends were cut back, 6 bases at V and 5 bases at J, with 13 bases in the middle. Looked up from germline, CDR1 is MGHRA and CDR2 is YSYEKL. CDR3 length: 13 amino acids. The CDR3 loop reads CASSGGGRTEAFF. The CDR3 DNA reads as TGCGCCAGCAGTGGCGGGGGAAGGACTGAAGCTTTCTTT.

The chain recombines TRBV25-1 with TRBJ1-1, with D maybe TRBD1 (6 bases). Germline V gives CDR1 MGHDK, CDR2 SYGVNS. Trimming removed 6 bases from V and 9 bases from J, with 14 bases in between. The CDR3 sequence is 12 residues long. The CDR3: CASRKTGLQAFF. Written as DNA, the CDR3 is TGTGCCAGCAGAAAAACAGGGTTGCAAGCTTTCTTT.

The chain links TRBV7-3 to TRBJ1-4; no clear D. From germline, CDR1 is SGHTA and CDR2 FQGTGA. The CDR3 covers 15 residues. V lost 1 base and J 5 bases, leaving 11 bases between the germline ends. The CDR3 nucleotides read TGTGCCAGCAGCTTAAGAGGCGGGGAGAATGAAAAACTGTTTTTT. Amino acids: CASSLRGGENEKLFF.

This chain connects TRBV7-9 to TRBJ1-5, with D hard to call. Trimming stripped 5 bases from V and 1 base from J, with 9 bases between. This CDR3 contains 14 residues. CDR1 and CDR2 from the germline V gene are SEHNR and FQNEAQ (reference sequence). The CDR3 protein is CASSPGSSNQPQHF. The CDR3 region has the DNA TGTGCCAGCAGCCCCGGCAGCAGCAATCAGCCCCAGCATTTT.

This clone was seen only once. The chain combines TRBV11-2 with TRBJ2-1; tentative D call: TRBD2 (5 bases). The CDR3 length is 13 residues. Germline loops: CDR1 SGHAT, CDR2 FQNNGV. With 5 bases removed from V and 8 bases from J, the gap between germline ends came to 13 bases. CDR3 coding DNA: TGTGCCAGCAGCCCTAGCTGGGTGCATGAGCAGTTCTTC. Its translation is CASSPSWVHEQFF.

In this sample, this clone turned up once. This chain joins TRBV27 and TRBJ2-1; TRBD2 agrees at 8 bases. This CDR3 is 15 amino acids long. Trimming at V came to 3 bases and at J to 7 bases, leaving 8 bases not matched to a gene. Germline CDR1 reads MNHEY; CDR2 reads SMNVEV (reference sequence). The DNA of the CDR3 is TGTGCCAGCAGTTTTGGCAGCGGGAGATTTAATGAGCAGTTCTTC. Translated: CASSFGSGRFNEQFF.

The CDR3 loop reads CASSISLAGGQETQYF. Written as DNA, the CDR3 is TGTGCCAGTAGTATTTCTTTAGCAGGAGGTCAAGAGACCCAGTACTTC. The rearrangement joins TRBV19 to TRBJ2-5; possible D gene TRBD2, 5 bases. This CDR3 region has 16 residues. Between the trimmed V and J ends, which lost 3 bases and 2 bases, there was a span of 16 bases. Germline CDR1 reads LNHDA; CDR2 reads SQIVND (reference sequence).

The chain employs TRBV6-5 and TRBJ1-6, with D possibly being TRBD1 (5 bases). V lost 5 bases and J 13 bases, leaving 18 bases between the germline ends. Germline V gene data show CDR1 as MNHEY and CDR2 as SVGAGI. The CDR3 has 14 residues. The CDR3 loop is CASSITGRLSPLHF. The CDR3 DNA sequence: TGTGCCAGCAGTATTACAGGACGGTTGAGCCCCCTCCACTTT.

The V and J genes are TRBV9 and TRBJ2-3; D is ambiguous. Germline loops: CDR1 SGDLS, CDR2 YYNGEE. The V end was cut by 4 bases, the J end by 0 bases, with 3 bases between. The CDR3 sequence is 12 residues long. CDR3 DNA sequence: TGTGCCAGCAGCCTAAGCACAGATACGCAGTATTTT. It specifies CASSLSTDTQYF.

The V call is TRBV6-1, the J call TRBJ2-1; no clear D. V lost 5 bases and J 3 bases, leaving 11 bases between the germline ends. The germline V gene has CDR1 MNHNS and CDR2 SASEGT. The CDR3 loop spans 14 amino acids. In DNA, the CDR3 is TGTGCCAGCAGTAGCCCCACGGACTACAATGAGCAGTTCTTC. Its protein is CASSSPTDYNEQFF.

In DNA form, the CDR3 reads TGTGCCAGCAGCTCGGGACAGGGGGTTGGTGAAAAACTGTTTTTT. Its translation: CASSSGQGVGEKLFF. This chain uses TRBV5-6 with TRBJ1-4; 11 bases are shared with TRBD1. The CDR3 is 15 residues long. The V gene end was trimmed by 3 bases and the J gene end by 7 bases; junction bases not matched to a gene: 5. Germline-derived CDR1 and CDR2 are SGHDT and YYEEEE. The full variable domain, rest sourced from reference TRBV5-6 and TRBJ1-4, is DAGVTQSPTHLIKTRGQQVTLRCSPKSGHDTVSWYQQALGQGPQFIFQYYEEEERQRGNFPDRFSGHQFPNYSSELNVNALLLGDSALYLCASSSGQGVGEKLFFGSGTQLSVL.